The 8 T cell receptor beta chains below come from one sample, sequenced in a study of blood T cell repertoires in COVID-19. Here immunoSEQ multiplex PCR was the method, and the copy in TCRdb shows in-frame clones only, minus some. The repertoire holds 400,000 to 500,000 clones, with around nine tenths as singletons. Sequenced material: PBMCs or T cells enriched from blood (not recorded which). The receptors come from a woman between 18 and 29 years old who had been exposed to COVID-19.

V and J are TRBV19 and TRBJ2-3; D uncertain. The V gene lost 7 bases and the J gene lost 5 bases, with 16 bases spanning the gap. This CDR3 has 14 amino acids. From germline, CDR1 is LNHDA and CDR2 SQIVND (reference sequence). CDR3 protein: CASKINVMRDTQYF. The CDR3 bases are TGTGCCAGTAAGATCAACGTTATGCGAGATACGCAGTATTTT.

The V and J genes are TRBV28 and TRBJ2-7; D is uncertain. The CDR3 contains 11 residues. CDR1 and CDR2 (germline): MDHEN, SYDVKM. The V and J ends lost 7 bases and 3 bases respectively, with 7 bases between them. CDR3 in amino acids: CASTKSYEQYF. CDR3 nucleotide sequence: TGTGCCAGCACCAAGAGCTACGAGCAGTACTTC.

This sequence joins TRBV6-5 and TRBJ2-7, with D perhaps matching TRBD1 (6 bases). The CDR3 is made up of 14 amino acids. Trimming removed 8 bases at V and 1 base at J, with 15 bases between. The germline CDR1 and CDR2 sequences are MNHEY and SVGAGI. CDR3 nucleotides: TGTGCCAGCCGACAGGAAATCCCGTCCTACGAGCAGTACTTC. The encoded protein is CASRQEIPSYEQYF.

This clone appeared once. J is TRBJ2-7 and V is TRBV6-5; D is ambiguous. V dropped 6 bases and J dropped 4 bases, with 7 bases sitting between them. CDR3 size: 11 residues. The germline V gene has CDR1 MNHEY and CDR2 SVGAGI. Written as DNA, the CDR3 is TGTGCCAGCAGACAGTTATACGAGCAGTACTTC. Translating it yields CASRQLYEQYF.

The chain couples TRBV15 to TRBJ2-2; 16 bases align to TRBD2. V shed 9 bases and J 4 bases; nucleotides not matched to a gene: 11. The CDR3 length is 18 residues. Germline assignment: CDR1 LNHNV and CDR2 YYDKDF (reference sequence). The CDR3 here is CATSTGTSGRAGTGELFF. CDR3 sequence (DNA): TGTGCCACGTCGACCGGGACTAGCGGGAGGGCCGGCACCGGGGAGCTGTTTTTT.

This chain links TRBV7-2 with TRBJ1-5; D is unclear. The CDR3 length is 14 residues. V dropped 5 bases and J dropped 3 bases, with 11 bases sitting between them. Germline V gives CDR1 SGHTA, CDR2 FQGNSA. The CDR3 nucleotides read TGTGCCAGCAGCCCCGGTTTAGTCAATCAGCCCCAGCATTTT. Translation: CASSPGLVNQPQHF. Full variable domain (rest looked up from reference TRBV7-2 and TRBJ1-5): GAGVSQSPSNKVTEKGKDVELRCDPISGHTALYWYRQSLGQGLEFLIYFQGNSAPDKSGLPSDRFSAERTGGSVSTLTIQRTQQEDSAVYLCASSPGLVNQPQHFGDGTRLSIL.

The rearrangement uses TRBV2 and TRBJ1-4, with D perhaps TRBD1 (6 bases). CDR1 and CDR2 from the germline V gene are SNHLY and FYNNEI. Trimming took 8 bases from V and 7 from J, leaving 14 bases between them. This CDR3 region has 13 residues. CDR3 nucleotide sequence: TGTGCCAGCCTTCAGGGGCTTGGTGAAAAACTGTTTTTT. This translates into CASLQGLGEKLFF.

V and J are TRBV11-3 and TRBJ1-2, with D tentatively TRBD1 (6 bases). CDR1 and CDR2 from the germline V gene are SGHNT and YENEEA. The CDR3 extends over 9 amino acids. Trimming took off 10 bases at V and 12 bases at J, with 12 bases between the two ends. CDR3 sequence (DNA): TGTGCCATATGGACAGCCAACACCTTC. Translated: CAIWTANTF.